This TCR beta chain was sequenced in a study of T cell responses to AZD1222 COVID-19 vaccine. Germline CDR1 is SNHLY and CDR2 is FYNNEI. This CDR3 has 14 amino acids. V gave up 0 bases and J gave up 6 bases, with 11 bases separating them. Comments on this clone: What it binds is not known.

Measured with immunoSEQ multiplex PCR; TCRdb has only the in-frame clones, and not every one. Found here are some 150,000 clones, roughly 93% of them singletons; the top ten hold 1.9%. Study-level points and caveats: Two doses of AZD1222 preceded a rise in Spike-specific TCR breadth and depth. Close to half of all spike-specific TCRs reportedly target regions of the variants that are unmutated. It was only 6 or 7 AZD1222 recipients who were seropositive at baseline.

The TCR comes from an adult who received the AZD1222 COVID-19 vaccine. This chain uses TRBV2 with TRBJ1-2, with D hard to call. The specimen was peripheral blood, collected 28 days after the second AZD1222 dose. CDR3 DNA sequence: TGTGCCAGCAGTGAAGCCCGTAGGACGGATGGCTACACCTTC. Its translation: CASSEARRTDGYTF.